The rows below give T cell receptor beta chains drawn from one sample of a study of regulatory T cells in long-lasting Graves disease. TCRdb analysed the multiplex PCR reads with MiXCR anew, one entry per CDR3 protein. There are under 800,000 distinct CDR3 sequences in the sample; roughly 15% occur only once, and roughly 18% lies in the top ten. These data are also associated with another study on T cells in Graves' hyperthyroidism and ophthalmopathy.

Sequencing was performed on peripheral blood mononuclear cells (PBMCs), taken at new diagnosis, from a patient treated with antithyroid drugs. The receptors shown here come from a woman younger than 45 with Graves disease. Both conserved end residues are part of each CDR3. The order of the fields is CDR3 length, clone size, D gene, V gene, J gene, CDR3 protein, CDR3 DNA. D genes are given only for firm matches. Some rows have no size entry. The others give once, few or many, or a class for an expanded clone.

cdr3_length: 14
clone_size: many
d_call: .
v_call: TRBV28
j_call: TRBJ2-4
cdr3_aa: CASTSDVAKNIQYF
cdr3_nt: TGTGCCAGCACCTCGGACGTGGCCAAAAACATTCAGTACTTC

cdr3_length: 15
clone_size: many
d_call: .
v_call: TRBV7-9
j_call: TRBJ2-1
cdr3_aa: CASSTLWEMNNEQFF
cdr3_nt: TGTGCCAGCAGCACGTTATGGGAAATGAACAATGAGCAGTTCTTC

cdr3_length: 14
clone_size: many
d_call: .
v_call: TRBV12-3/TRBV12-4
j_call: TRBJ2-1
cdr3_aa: CASSLLQAGNEQFF
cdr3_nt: TGTGCCAGCAGTTTATTGCAGGCGGGGAATGAGCAGTTCTTC

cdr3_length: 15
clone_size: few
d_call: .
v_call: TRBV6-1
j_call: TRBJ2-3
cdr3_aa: CASSEALAYTDTQYF
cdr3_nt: TGTGCCAGCAGTGAAGCTCTTGCATACACAGATACGCAGTATTTT

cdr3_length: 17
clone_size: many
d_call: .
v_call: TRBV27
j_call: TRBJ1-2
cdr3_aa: CASSLSGSQGHYYGYTF
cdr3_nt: TGTGCCAGCAGTTTATCAGGTTCACAGGGCCACTACTATGGCTACACCTTC

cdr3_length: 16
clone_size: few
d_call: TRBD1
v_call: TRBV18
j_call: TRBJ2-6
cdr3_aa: CASSGQGSSGANVLTF
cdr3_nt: TGTGCCAGCTCGGGACAGGGGAGCTCTGGGGCCAACGTCCTGACTTTC

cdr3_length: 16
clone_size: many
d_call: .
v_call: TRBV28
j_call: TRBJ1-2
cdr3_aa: CASSFPVGSANYGYTF
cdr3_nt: TGTGCCAGCAGTTTTCCAGTAGGCTCCGCTAACTATGGCTACACCTTC

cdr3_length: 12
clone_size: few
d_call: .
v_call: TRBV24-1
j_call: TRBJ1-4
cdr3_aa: CATSSRIEKLFF
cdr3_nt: TGTGCCACCTCTTCCAGGATTGAAAAACTGTTTTTT

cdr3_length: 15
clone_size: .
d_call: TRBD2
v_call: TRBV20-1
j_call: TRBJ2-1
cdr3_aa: CSAPGGGRLYNEQFF
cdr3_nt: TGCAGTGCCCCGGGGGGAGGAAGACTCTACAATGAGCAGTTCTTC

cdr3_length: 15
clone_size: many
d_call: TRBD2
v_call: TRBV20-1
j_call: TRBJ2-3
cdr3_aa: CSARDAREGTDTQYF
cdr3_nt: TGCAGTGCTAGAGATGCGCGGGAGGGCACAGATACGCAGTATTTT

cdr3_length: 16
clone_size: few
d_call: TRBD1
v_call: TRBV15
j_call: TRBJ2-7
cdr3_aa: CATSSPQGYNYYEQYF
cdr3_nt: TGTGCCACCAGCAGCCCACAGGGGTATAATTATTACGAGCAGTACTTC

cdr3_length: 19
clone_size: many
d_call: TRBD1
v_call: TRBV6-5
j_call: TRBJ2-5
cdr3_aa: CASSYATNPQGVFQETQYF
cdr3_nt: TGTGCCAGCAGTTATGCCACGAATCCACAGGGGGTCTTTCAAGAGACCCAGTACTTC

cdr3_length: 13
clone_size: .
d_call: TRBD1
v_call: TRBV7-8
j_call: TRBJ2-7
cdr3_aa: CASSFRQGYEQYF
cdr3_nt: TGTGCCAGCAGCTTTAGACAGGGTTATGAGCAGTACTTC

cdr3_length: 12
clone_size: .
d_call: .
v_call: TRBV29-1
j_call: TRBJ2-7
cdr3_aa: CSVVIVSYEQYF
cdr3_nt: TGCAGCGTTGTAATAGTCTCCTACGAGCAGTACTTC

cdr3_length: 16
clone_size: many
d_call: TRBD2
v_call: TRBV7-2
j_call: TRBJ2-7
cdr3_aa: CASSLDASGSTYEQYF
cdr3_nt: TGTGCCAGCAGCTTAGATGCTAGCGGGAGCACCTACGAGCAGTACTTC

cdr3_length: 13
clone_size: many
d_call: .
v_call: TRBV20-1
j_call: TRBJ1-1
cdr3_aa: CSAPPTGNTEAFF
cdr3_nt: TGCAGTGCCCCCCCGACAGGGAACACTGAAGCTTTCTTT

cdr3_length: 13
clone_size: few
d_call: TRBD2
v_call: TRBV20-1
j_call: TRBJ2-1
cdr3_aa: CSAWTSGSNEQFF
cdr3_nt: TGCAGTGCTTGGACTAGCGGGAGTAATGAGCAGTTCTTC

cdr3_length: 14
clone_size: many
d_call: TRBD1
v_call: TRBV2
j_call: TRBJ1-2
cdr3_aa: CASGMDRGNYGYTF
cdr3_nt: TGTGCCAGCGGAATGGACAGGGGCAACTATGGCTACACCTTC

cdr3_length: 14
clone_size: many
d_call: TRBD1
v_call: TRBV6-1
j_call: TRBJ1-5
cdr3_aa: CASRTGANNQPQHF
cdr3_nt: TGTGCCAGCAGGACAGGGGCCAACAATCAGCCCCAGCATTTT

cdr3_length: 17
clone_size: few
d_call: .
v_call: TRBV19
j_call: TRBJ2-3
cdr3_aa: CASSIGGLAKSTDTQYF
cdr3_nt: TGTGCCAGTAGTATCGGGGGGCTAGCGAAGAGCACAGATACGCAGTATTTT

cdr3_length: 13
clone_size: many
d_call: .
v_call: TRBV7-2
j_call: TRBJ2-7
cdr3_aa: CASSRTTGYEQYF
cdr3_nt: TGTGCCAGCAGCCGAACGACGGGTTACGAGCAGTACTTC

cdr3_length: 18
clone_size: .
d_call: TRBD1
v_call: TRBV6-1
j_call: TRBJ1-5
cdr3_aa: CASSKTDRAIVGNQPQHF
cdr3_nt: TGTGCCAGCAGCAAAACTGACAGGGCGATAGTAGGCAATCAGCCCCAGCATTTT

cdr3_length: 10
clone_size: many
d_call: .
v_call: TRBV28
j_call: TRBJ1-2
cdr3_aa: CASRGKLLDF
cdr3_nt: TGTGCCAGCAGAGGAAAACTCCTAGACTTC

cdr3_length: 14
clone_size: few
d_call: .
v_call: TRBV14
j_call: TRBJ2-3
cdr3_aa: CASSPKALTDTQYF
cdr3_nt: TGTGCCAGCAGCCCAAAAGCCCTCACAGATACGCAGTATTTT

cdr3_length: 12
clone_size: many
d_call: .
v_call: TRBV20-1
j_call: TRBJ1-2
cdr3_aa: CSAGGPPYGYTF
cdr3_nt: TGCAGTGCTGGGGGACCCCCCTATGGCTACACCTTC

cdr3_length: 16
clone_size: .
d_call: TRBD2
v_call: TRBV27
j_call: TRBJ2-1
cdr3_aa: CASSYQGGRGGNEQFF
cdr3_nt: TGTGCCAGCAGTTACCAGGGCGGGAGGGGCGGAAATGAGCAGTTCTTC

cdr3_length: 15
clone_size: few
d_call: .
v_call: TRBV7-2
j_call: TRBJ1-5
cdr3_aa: CASSLGPWDNQPQHF
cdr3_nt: TGTGCCAGCAGCTTAGGACCTTGGGACAATCAGCCCCAGCATTTT

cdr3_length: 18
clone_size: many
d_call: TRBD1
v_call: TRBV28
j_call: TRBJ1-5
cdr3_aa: CASRPTGGISYSNQPQHF
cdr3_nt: TGTGCCAGCAGACCTACAGGGGGCATCTCCTATAGCAATCAGCCCCAGCATTTT

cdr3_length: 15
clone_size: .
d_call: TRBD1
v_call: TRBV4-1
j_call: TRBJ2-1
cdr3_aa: CASRRMGQGYNEQFF
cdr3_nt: TGCGCCAGCAGGCGAATGGGACAGGGATACAATGAGCAGTTCTTC

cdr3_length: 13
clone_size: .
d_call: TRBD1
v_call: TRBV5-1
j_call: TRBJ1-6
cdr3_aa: CASSRDSSSPLHF
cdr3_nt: TGCGCCAGCAGCAGGGACAGTTCCTCACCCCTCCACTTT

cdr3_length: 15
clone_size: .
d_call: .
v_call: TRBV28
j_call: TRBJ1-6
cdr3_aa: CASSPGGFYNSPLHF
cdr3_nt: TGTGCCAGCAGTCCCGGGGGGTTCTATAATTCACCCCTCCACTTT

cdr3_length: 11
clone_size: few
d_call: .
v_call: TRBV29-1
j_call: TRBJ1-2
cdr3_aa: CSVEEGYGYTF
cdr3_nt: TGCAGCGTTGAAGAAGGGTATGGCTACACCTTC

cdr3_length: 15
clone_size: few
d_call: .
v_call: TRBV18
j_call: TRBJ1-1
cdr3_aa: CASSPYLAADTEAFF
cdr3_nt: TGTGCCAGCTCACCATATCTTGCGGCGGACACTGAAGCTTTCTTT

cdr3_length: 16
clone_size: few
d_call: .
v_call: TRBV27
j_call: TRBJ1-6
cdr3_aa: CASSPSVVSYNSPLHF
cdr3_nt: TGTGCCAGCAGTCCCTCCGTGGTCTCCTATAATTCACCCCTCCACTTT

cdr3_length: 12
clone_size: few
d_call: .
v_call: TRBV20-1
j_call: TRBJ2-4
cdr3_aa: CSARTIKNIQYF
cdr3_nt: TGCAGTGCTCGGACTATCAAAAACATTCAGTACTTC

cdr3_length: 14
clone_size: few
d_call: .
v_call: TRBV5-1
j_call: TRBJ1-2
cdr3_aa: CASSLVGDNYGYTF
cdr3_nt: TGCGCCAGCAGCTTGGTTGGGGATAACTATGGCTACACCTTC

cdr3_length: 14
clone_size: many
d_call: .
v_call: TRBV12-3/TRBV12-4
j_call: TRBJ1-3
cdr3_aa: CASSLGGKGNTIYF
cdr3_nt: TGTGCCAGCAGTTTAGGGGGGAAAGGAAACACCATATATTTT

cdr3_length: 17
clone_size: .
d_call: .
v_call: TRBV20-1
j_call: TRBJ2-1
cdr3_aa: CSARDPTAGRSYNEQFF
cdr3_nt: TGCAGTGCTAGAGATCCGACGGCGGGAAGGTCCTACAATGAGCAGTTCTTC

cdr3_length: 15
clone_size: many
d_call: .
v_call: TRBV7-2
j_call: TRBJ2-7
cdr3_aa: CASSFIDRPGGEQYF
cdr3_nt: TGTGCCAGCAGCTTTATCGACAGGCCAGGCGGCGAGCAGTACTTC

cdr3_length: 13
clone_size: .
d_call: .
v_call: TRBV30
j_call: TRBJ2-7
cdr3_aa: CAWSVGGSHEQYF
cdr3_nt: TGTGCCTGGAGTGTTGGTGGGAGCCACGAGCAGTACTTC

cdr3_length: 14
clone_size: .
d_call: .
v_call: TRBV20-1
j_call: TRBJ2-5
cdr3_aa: CSATYHEREETQYF
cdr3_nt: TGCAGTGCTACCTATCACGAGAGAGAAGAGACCCAGTACTTC

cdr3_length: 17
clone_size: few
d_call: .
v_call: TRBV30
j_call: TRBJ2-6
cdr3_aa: CAWSAPDSPSGANVLTF
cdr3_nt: TGTGCCTGGAGTGCCCCGGACAGTCCCTCTGGGGCCAACGTCCTGACTTTC

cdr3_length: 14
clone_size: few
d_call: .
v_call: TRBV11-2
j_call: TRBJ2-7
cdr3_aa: CASSPTVISYEQYF
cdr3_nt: TGTGCCAGCAGCCCGACAGTAATCTCCTACGAGCAGTACTTC